Sequencing of this T cell receptor beta chain was carried out in a study of blood T cell repertoires in COVID-19 (dated by TCRdb to about 2020). In the study overall: Collaborator samples came from the United States, Italy and Spain and covered acute and convalescent phases of COVID-19. The repertoires were released in a freely available public database meant as a resource for research on the immune response to SARS-CoV-2. The samples were drawn from the first 160 participants of the ongoing ImmuneRACE study and from 950 to 1,500 subjects provided by 6 global collaborators. Where available, HLA class I and class II types were obtained from metadata supplied by the sample provider rather than from assay-based typing. The sample metadata nearly always contained a de-identified subject ID, COVID-19 status, age in years and sex. The prospective study material was composed of cDNA or gDNA derived from T cells, B-cell-depleted T cells, or PBMCs. Deeply sampled blood TCRbeta repertoires from subjects exposed to, actively infected with, or recovered from COVID-19 were included in the dataset.

TCRbeta CDR3 regions were amplified from genomic DNA using the immunoSEQ Assay, a bias-controlled multiplex PCR. As for how the authors treated the data: The number of nucleated cells in each sample was estimated from the amplification of reference gene primers within the assay. To quantify the absolute abundance of each unique TCRbeta CDR3 rearrangement, sequence reads were collapsed and filtered. For each sample, productive Simpson clonality was calculated by taking the square root of Simpson's diversity index across productive rearrangements. TCRdb provides this immuneACCESS table in a form limited to in-frame rearrangements. Some clones are lacking; in checked studies, under half of them reflect an unresolved V gene, and why the rest are absent is not known. The V and J calls and clone size come from that table; D and trimming were worked out from the DNA. The sample yields some 180,000 clones; approximately 87% were counted once. Together, the top ten hold about 20% of the sample.

Details on this clone: The antigen this receptor binds is unknown. The sample holds no much larger clone one base away, and base qualities are not on file.

Summary of the overall study and its limitations: The quantity of clinical and demographic metadata differed by source and by participant and was supplied without curation.

Each collaborating institution followed its own protocols to collect whole blood in K2EDTA tubes. For TCRbeta analysis, collaborators shipped samples in one of three forms: frozen whole blood, isolated PBMCs, or DNA extracted from either of those sample types. The TCR comes from a man in his sixties or seventies with active or convalescent COVID-19. Sequencing was carried out using peripheral blood.

In nucleotide form, the sequence is TGTGCCAGCTCACCCCCTATAGGGAGGAACACTGAAGCTTTCTTT. Its amino acids are CASSPPIGRNTEAFF. Rearrangement joined TRBV18 to TRBJ1-1, with the D gene too uncertain to name. CDR1 and CDR2, looked up from the germline V gene, are KGHSH and LQKENI. Relative to germline, V is 3 bases shorter and J is 1 base shorter, with 12 bases between their ends. Including the terminal cysteine and phenylalanine, the CDR3 comprises 15 residues. The retained sequence is limited to the CDR3, 45 bases, with the frame set at the first base.